The T cell receptor beta chain described here comes from a study of CXCR3-negative and CXCR3-positive naive CD8 T cells (dated by TCRdb to between 2019 and 2020). A note on the overall study: In total, about 130 million TRB reads were obtained, which works out to roughly 1.5 +/- 0.3 million reads per library. Diversity and physicochemical repertoire analyses covered 11 donors pooled from two independent experiments. For the TRBV-TRBJ cluster analysis, the naive subsets came from 5 donors, while the memory cells came from 3 donors. Findings and caveats that apply to the study as a whole: Freshly isolated PBMCs were used for most assays because CXCR3 expression went down partially after cryopreservation. Within the same donor, TRBV-TRBJ usage looked similar between naive CXCR3-negative and CXCR3-positive cells, but memory cells had distinct patterns. Compared with CXCR3-negative naive cells, CXCR3-positive naive cells had TRB CDR3s with higher hydrophobicity (lower Kidera factor 4), lower energy, and higher strength and volume indices. Repertoire diversity was comparably high in both naive subsets but much lower in memory CD8+ T cells. Because surface CD5, which is linked to self-reactivity in mice, was comparable between the naive subsets, TCR interaction strength was also inferred from the physicochemical properties of TRB CDR3s.

For CDR1 and CDR2, the germline V gene lists SQVTM and ANQGSEA. There are 21 amino acids in the CDR3, from cysteine to phenylalanine inclusive. The DNA is not on file. Notes on this clonotype: Its antigen remains undetermined.

Sequencing relied on a NextSeq 550. The Human TCR Profiling Kit (MiLaboratory) was used to prepare UMI-labeled 5' RACE TRB cDNA libraries. The full amount of extracted RNA was used for cDNA synthesis, and the full amount of resulting cDNA was used for PCR amplification. Libraries were prepared in parallel with an identical number of PCR cycles. The source study handled its data this way. MIGEC and MiXCR extracted about 49,000 +/- 11,000 unique UMI-labeled TRB cDNA molecules per library, requiring at least two reads per UMI. An average of approximately 40,000 +/- 10,000 functional in-frame TRB CDR3 nucleotide clonotypes without stop codons was found per library. After downsampling to 5000 UMI-labeled TRB molecules per sample, diversity metrics, including normalized Shannon-Wiener and Chao1, were computed in VDJtools. VDJtools computed clonotype-size-weighted physicochemical properties of the central five CDR3 residues: interaction energy, strength, volume and Kidera factor 4. TCRdb reprocessed the reads, and each CDR3 protein sequence is entered once, without DNA. The V and J calls were determined by TCRdb, not by the authors. The table for this sample records 100,000 to 150,000 distinct CDR3 sequences. The ten top clones hold approximately 0.3% of the sample.

Each CD8+ T cell subset was flow-sorted in triplicate, and 300,000 or so cells per subset were placed directly into RLT lysis buffer. To keep memory contaminants out, a stringent definition of naive CD8+ T cells was applied: CD45RO-CCR7+CD27+CD95-. Peripheral blood mononuclear cells were isolated from buffy coats using standard density gradient centrifugation. Naive CXCR3-negative and CXCR3-positive CD8+ T cells were flow-sorted using a FACSAria III. Total RNA was extracted from sorted cells with an RNeasy Mini Kit. The chain is made from TRBV29-1 and TRBJ2-1; the D call of TRBD1 rests on TCRdb alone, since no DNA is present to check it. The sequence came from a human donor in good health. Some clones in this sample may be carry-over from other donors' samples. The material sequenced was naive CXCR3- CD8+ T cells from blood. This specimen's cell subset or site label, interpreted: CD45RO-CCR7+CD27+CD95- naive CD8+ T cells lacking CXCR3 (TNR3-). The CDR3 reads CSVEGFMWETGSLSSYNEQFF.